The sequence of this TCR beta chain was determined in a study of blood T cells in healthy people across ages (dated by TCRdb to the mid-2010s). For the wider study: Template switching captured roughly one uniquely barcoded TCR beta cDNA molecule per two T cells in model experiments. Donors were grouped into four age groups: young (average 16 years), middle-aged (approximately 41), aged (approximately 58) and long-lived (approximately 81). The study measured age-related changes in TCR beta repertoire diversity using deep sequencing normalized with unique cDNA molecular identifiers. Using the same blood draw, the study looked at two additional independent replicas of 1 million unique cDNA reads for two donors, one aged 18 to 30 and the other aged 80 or older. To avoid experimental bias, donors of different ages were randomly spread across the sequencing lanes. Results the study describes overall, beyond this receptor: Estimates of total diversity from one million sequenced T cells were regarded as lower bounds and underestimates. The CMV infection status of donors was not known, potentially confounding age-related changes in expanded clonotypes. Bulk unsorted PBMC profiling prevented conclusive comparison of naive and antigen-experienced compartments. Compared with the aged group, more naive CD4+ T cells, fewer expanded clones and increased TCR diversity were shown by the long-lived group, suggesting age selection. As age increased, observed TCR beta diversity per million T cells dropped in a roughly linear way, and a significant reduction was already evident by age 40. The percentage of naive T cells measured by flow cytometry correlated strongly with observed TCR beta diversity.

The junction carries 11 bases between V and J, which are trimmed by 2 bases and 8 bases respectively. CDR3 length: 13 amino acids, cysteine to phenylalanine. The entry retains the CDR3 DNA only, 39 bases that are in frame from base 1. CDR1 SGHTA and CDR2 FQGNSA were looked up in the germline V gene. About this clonotype itself: This clone's antigen is unknown. Base qualities are not at hand, and no much larger clone is one base apart.

Systemically healthy Caucasian individuals from Russia, some 36 in total and aged roughly 6 to 100 years, were included as donors. Each donor gave about 10 milliliters of peripheral blood, drawn into EDTA-treated Vacutainer tubes. Ficoll-Paque density-gradient centrifugation was used to isolate PBMCs, with at least 6 million per sample. Total RNA was extracted from PBMCs with Trizol reagent, with at least 5 micrograms obtained per sample. For every donor, an aliquot of PBMCs went through flow cytometry to measure the percentages of naive CD45RAhigh/CD27high T cells. Libraries were built with 5' RACE. A second PCR of roughly 7 to 12 cycles was run with a J-beta primer mix and a sample-barcoded 5' primer. A unique molecular identifier was introduced onto each TCR beta cDNA molecule by a template-switch 5' adaptor carrying 12 random nucleotides. At least 2.5 million CDR3-containing paired-end reads were obtained from each sample. All of the RNA was converted into first-strand cDNA using the Mint cDNA synthesis kit, with a TRBC-specific oligonucleotide serving as the primer. All cDNA was treated with uracil-DNA glycosylase and then went through a first 18-cycle PCR with the universal primers M1SS and BC2_uni_R. Turning to the authors' computational methods: For normalization, 1 million high-quality reads, each with a distinct molecular identifier, were randomly selected from each sample. Reads sharing molecular identifiers were discarded rather than binned into consensus sequences. MiTCR, with a Q25 quality threshold and the strictest error-elimination algorithm, was used for CDR3 identification, clonotype clustering and error correction. A nonparametric unseen species model using Euler transformation provided a lower-bound estimate of total TCR beta diversity. In TCRdb, the public reads were trimmed at Q25 with fastp and aligned with MiXCR, with productive beta chains retained. Rows are unified per CDR3 protein, each entry keeping the most common DNA and genes. None of the V and J calls come from the authors' own analysis; TCRdb made them. Here the sample has approximately 2,000,000 distinct CDR3 sequences; 35% to 50% occur a single time. The ten largest clones capture more than 20% of the sample.

The rearranged segments are TRBV7-2 and TRBJ2-3, with an unclear D gene assignment. Material for sequencing was blood. The receptor was derived from a human donor in good health. This receptor has the CDR3 CASSLPGAVTQYF. At the DNA level, the sequence is TGTGCCAGCAGCTTACCTGGTGCGGTTACGCAGTATTTT. The variable domain in full, with residues beyond the CDR3 obtained from the reference TRBV7-2 and TRBJ2-3 genes, is GAGVSQSPSNKVTEKGKDVELRCDPISGHTALYWYRQSLGQGLEFLIYFQGNSAPDKSGLPSDRFSAERTGGSVSTLTIQRTQQEDSAVYLCASSLPGAVTQYFGPGTRLTVL.